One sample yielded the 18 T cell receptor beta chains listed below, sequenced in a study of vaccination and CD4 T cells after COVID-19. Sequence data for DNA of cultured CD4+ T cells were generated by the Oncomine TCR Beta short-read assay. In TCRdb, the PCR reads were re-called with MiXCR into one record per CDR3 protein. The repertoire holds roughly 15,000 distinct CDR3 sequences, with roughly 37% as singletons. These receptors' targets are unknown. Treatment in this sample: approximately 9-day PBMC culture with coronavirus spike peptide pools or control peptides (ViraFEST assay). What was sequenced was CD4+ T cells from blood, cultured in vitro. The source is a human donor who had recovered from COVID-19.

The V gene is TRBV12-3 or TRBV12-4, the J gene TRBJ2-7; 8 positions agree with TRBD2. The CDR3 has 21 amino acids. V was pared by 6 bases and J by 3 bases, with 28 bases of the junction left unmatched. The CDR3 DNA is TGTGCCAGCAGCCTGACCGCCCGGGGGCTCCGGGTAGCGGGACATAACTACGAGCAGTACTTC. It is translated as CASSLTARGLRVAGHNYEQYF.

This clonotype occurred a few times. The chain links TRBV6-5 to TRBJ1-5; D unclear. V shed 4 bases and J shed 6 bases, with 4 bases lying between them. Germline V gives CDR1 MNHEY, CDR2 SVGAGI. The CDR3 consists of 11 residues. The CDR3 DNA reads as TGTGCCAGCAGTTCGACTCAGCCCCAGCATTTT. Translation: CASSSTQPQHF.

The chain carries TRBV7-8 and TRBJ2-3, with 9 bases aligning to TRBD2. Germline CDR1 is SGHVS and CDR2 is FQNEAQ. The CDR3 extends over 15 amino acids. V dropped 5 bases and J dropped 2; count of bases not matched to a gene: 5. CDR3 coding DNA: TGTGCCAGCAGCCATACTAGCGGGCTCACAGATACGCAGTATTTT. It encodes CASSHTSGLTDTQYF.

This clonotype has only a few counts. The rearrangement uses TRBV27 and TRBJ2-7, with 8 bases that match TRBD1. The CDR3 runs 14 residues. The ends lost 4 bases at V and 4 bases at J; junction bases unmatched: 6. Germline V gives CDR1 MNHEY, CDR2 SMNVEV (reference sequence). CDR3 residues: CASSSGQGSYEQYF. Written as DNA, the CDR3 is TGTGCCAGCAGTTCAGGACAGGGATCTTACGAGCAGTACTTC.

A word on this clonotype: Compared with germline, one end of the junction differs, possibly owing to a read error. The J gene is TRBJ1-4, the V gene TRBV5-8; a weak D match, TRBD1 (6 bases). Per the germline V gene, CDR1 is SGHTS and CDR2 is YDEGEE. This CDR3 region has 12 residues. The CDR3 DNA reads TGTGCCAGCAGCGAGGGAGAACGAAGGGACATTTTT. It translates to CASSEGERRDIF.

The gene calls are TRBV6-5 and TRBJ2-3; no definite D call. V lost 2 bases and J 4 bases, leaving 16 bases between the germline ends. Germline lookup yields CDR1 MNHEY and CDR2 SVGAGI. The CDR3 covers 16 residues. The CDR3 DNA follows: TGTGCCAGCAGTTACGCCCCCGGCTCTGGGGCAGATACGCAGTATTTT. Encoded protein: CASSYAPGSGADTQYF.

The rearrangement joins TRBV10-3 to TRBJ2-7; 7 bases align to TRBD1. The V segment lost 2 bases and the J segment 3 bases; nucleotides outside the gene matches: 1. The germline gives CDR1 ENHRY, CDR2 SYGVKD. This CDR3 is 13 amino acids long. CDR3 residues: CAISERQGYEQYF. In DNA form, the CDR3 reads TGTGCCATCAGTGAGAGACAGGGCTACGAGCAGTACTTC.

CDR3 sequence reads: CASSPRGGTDTQYF. The CDR3 DNA follows: TGTGCCAGCAGCCCGAGGGGTGGGACAGATACGCAGTATTTT. The chain carries TRBV14 and TRBJ2-3; D assignment may be TRBD1 or TRBD2 (5 bases each). The CDR3 runs 14 residues. Trimming took 4 bases from V and 3 from J, leaving 11 bases between them. CDR1 is SGHDN and CDR2 is FVKESK in the germline V gene.

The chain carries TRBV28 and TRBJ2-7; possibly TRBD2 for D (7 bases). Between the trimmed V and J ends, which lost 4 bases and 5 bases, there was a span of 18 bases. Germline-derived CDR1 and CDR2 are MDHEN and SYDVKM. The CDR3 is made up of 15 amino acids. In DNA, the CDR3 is TGTGCCAGCAGTTCCATTGGGGGGGCGCGACACGAGCAGTACTTC. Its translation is CASSSIGGARHEQYF.

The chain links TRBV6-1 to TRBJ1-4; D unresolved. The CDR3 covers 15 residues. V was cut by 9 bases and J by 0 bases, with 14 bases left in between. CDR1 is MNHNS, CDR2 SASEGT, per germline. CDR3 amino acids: CASTPGAATNEKLFF. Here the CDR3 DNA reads TGTGCCAGTACCCCAGGTGCTGCAACTAATGAAAAACTGTTTTTT.

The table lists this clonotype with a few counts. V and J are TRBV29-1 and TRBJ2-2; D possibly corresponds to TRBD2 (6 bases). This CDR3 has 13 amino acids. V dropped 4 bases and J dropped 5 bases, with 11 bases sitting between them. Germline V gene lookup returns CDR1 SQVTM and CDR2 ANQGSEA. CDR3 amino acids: CSVGDGGTGELFF. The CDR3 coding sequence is TGCAGCGTTGGGGACGGGGGAACCGGGGAGCTGTTTTTT.

CDR3 coding DNA: TGTGCCAGCAGTGACTCGGCGGGAGGTATGGATGAGCAGTTCTTC. Translated, it gives CASSDSAGGMDEQFF. This sequence joins TRBV6-4 and TRBJ2-1; 8 bases agree with TRBD2. Germline V gene data show CDR1 as MRHNA and CDR2 as SNTAGT. With 0 bases clipped from V and 8 bases from J, the junction kept 6 bases outside the gene matches. This CDR3 contains 15 residues.

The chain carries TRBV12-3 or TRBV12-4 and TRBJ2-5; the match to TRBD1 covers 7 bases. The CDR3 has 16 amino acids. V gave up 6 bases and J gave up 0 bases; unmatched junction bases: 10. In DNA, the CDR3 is TGTGCCAGCAGAAGGAGACAGGGAACCTACCAAGAGACCCAGTACTTC. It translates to CASRRRQGTYQETQYF.

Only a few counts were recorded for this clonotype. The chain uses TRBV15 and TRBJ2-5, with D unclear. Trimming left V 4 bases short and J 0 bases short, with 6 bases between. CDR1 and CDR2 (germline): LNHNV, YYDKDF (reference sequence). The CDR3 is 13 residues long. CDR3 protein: CATSNVYQETQYF. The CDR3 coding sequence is TGTGCCACCAGCAATGTGTACCAAGAGACCCAGTACTTC.

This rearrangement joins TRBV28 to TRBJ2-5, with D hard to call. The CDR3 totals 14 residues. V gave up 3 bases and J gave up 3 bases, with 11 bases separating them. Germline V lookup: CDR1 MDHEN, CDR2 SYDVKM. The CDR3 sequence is CASSFARIKETQYF. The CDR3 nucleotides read TGTGCCAGCAGTTTTGCACGGATAAAAGAGACCCAGTACTTC.

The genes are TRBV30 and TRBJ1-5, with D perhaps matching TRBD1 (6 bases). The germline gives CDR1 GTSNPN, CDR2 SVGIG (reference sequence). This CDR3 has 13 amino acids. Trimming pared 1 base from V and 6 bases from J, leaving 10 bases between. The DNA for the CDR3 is TGTGCCTGGAGTGGAGGGGGATCTCAGCCCCAGCATTTT. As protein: CAWSGGGSQPQHF. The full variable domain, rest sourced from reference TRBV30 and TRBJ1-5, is SQTIHQWPATLVQPVGSPLSLECTVEGTSNPNLYWYRQAAGRGLQLLFYSVGIGQISSEVPQNLSASRPQDRQFILSSKKLLLSDSGFYLCAWSGGGSQPQHFGDGTRLSIL.

For the CDR3, the DNA is TGTGCCAGCAGTGAACTGACACCCAACTATGGCTACACCTTC. This gives the protein CASSELTPNYGYTF. The chain combines TRBV6-1 with TRBJ1-2, with D hard to call. Germline V gene sequence: CDR1 MNHNS, CDR2 SASEGT. The V end lost 2 bases, the J end lost 2 bases, and 9 bases lay between the germline ends. The CDR3 length is 14 residues.

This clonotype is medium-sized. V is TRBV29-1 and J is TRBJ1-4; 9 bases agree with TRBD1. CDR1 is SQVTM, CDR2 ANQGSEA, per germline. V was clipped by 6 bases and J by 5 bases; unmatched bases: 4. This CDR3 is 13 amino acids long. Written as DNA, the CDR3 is TGCAGCGTGACCGGGACAGGGAATGAAAAACTGTTTTTT. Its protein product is CSVTGTGNEKLFF.